One and the same sample provided the 32 T cell receptor beta chains below, sequenced in a study of T cells expressing NK-cell markers. TCRdb re-called the 5' RACE reads; every CDR3 protein appears as one record, without DNA. Recorded for this sample: about 160,000 distinct CDR3 sequences. Sequencing was done on a sample of blood T cells: a sorted CD56 or NKG2C T cell subset, CD4+ or CD8+ T cells, or bulk PBMC T cells (not recorded which). These receptors all come from a man between 18 and 69 years old in good health.

The rearrangement uses TRBV5-8 and TRBJ1-2; with no DNA, the TCRdb D assignment of TRBD1 cannot be verified. Germline CDR1 reads SGHTS; CDR2 reads YDEGEE. This CDR3 spans 17 amino acids. CDR3 region: CASSLEPQGARGYGYTF.

The J gene is TRBJ2-7, the V gene TRBV5-4; with no DNA, the TCRdb D assignment of TRBD2 cannot be verified. This CDR3 has 16 residues. Germline V CDR1 and CDR2: SGHNT, YYREEE (reference sequence). The CDR3 sequence: CASSLDGLAGSYEQYF.

The V gene is TRBV27, the J gene TRBJ2-7; TCRdb lists TRBD2, though no DNA is available to test this call. Looked up from germline, CDR1 is MNHEY and CDR2 is SMNVEV (reference sequence). The CDR3 contains 16 residues. CDR3 in amino acids: CASSLSVGSASYEQYF.

This chain joins TRBV7-9 and TRBJ2-1; TCRdb's D call, TRBD1, is unchecked because there is no DNA. From germline, CDR1 is SEHNR and CDR2 FQNEAQ (reference sequence). There are 15 residues in the CDR3. The CDR3 sequence is CASSLGQGTDNEQFF.

The chain couples TRBV19 to TRBJ1-2. The CDR3 is 13 residues long. Germline CDR1 is LNHDA and CDR2 is SQIVND (reference sequence). CDR3 in amino acids: CASSIGSVYGYTF.

The chain has TRBV14 and TRBJ1-6. This CDR3 comprises 15 residues. The germline V gene has CDR1 SGHDN and CDR2 FVKESK. The CDR3 spells CASSQRAIYNSPLHF.

The chain combines TRBV28 with TRBJ2-4; TCRdb names TRBD1, which stays unverified in the absence of DNA. CDR3 length: 15 amino acids. Germline assignment: CDR1 MDHEN and CDR2 SYDVKM. The CDR3 reads CASSFNDREENIQYF.

The CDR3 sequence is CASSSPSDPDYNEQFF. This chain links TRBV13 with TRBJ2-1; TCRdb calls TRBD1, which cannot be checked without DNA. Germline lookup yields CDR1 PRHDT and CDR2 FYEKMQ (reference sequence). The CDR3 is 16 amino acids. Complete variable domain (other parts from reference TRBV13 and TRBJ2-1): AAGVIQSPRHLIKEKRETATLKCYPIPRHDTVYWYQQGPGQDPQFLISFYEKMQSDKGSIPDRFSAQQFSDYHSELNMSSLELGDSALYFCASSSPSDPDYNEQFFGPGTRLTVL.

The chain uses TRBV15 and TRBJ2-2; TCRdb's D call, TRBD1, is unchecked because there is no DNA. This CDR3 has 14 residues. Germline CDR1 LNHNV, CDR2 YYDKDF (reference sequence). CDR3 in amino acids: CATSGTGNTGELFF.

The gene calls are TRBV7-2 and TRBJ2-2. The length of the CDR3 is 14 residues. Germline lookup yields CDR1 SGHTA and CDR2 FQGNSA. CDR3 sequence: CASSLTGGGGELFF.

The chain employs TRBV15 and TRBJ2-1. The CDR3 is made up of 17 amino acids. CDR1 is LNHNV and CDR2 is YYDKDF in the germline V gene (reference sequence). CDR3 in amino acids: CATSRDNRELPYNEQFF.

The chain employs TRBV9 and TRBJ1-2; TCRdb names TRBD1, which stays unverified in the absence of DNA. This CDR3 spans 15 amino acids. The germline CDR1 and CDR2 sequences are SGDLS and YYNGEE. The CDR3 here is CASSPLDRGHYGYTF.

The chain employs TRBV15 and TRBJ1-4; TCRdb calls TRBD1, which cannot be checked without DNA. Germline V gene sequence: CDR1 LNHNV, CDR2 YYDKDF (reference sequence). This CDR3 contains 15 residues. CDR3: CATSRGGGRHEKLFF.

This sequence joins TRBV6-5 and TRBJ1-2; lacking DNA, the TRBD1 call made by TCRdb goes unchecked. CDR1 is MNHEY, CDR2 SVGAGI, per germline. This CDR3 is built from 15 residues. The CDR3 spells CASRTPRTGPRGYTF.

The chain's CDR3 is CASSLEAGGLTDTQYF. The J gene is TRBJ2-3, the V gene TRBV5-1; TCRdb returns TRBD2, unconfirmable since there is no DNA. The CDR3 has 16 amino acids. The germline V gene has CDR1 SGHRS and CDR2 YFSETQ. Together with reference TRBV5-1 and TRBJ2-3, the CDR3 gives the full variable domain: KAGVTQTPRYLIKTRGQQVTLSCSPISGHRSVSWYQQTPGQGLQFLFEYFSETQRNKGNFPGRFSGRQFSNSRSEMNVSTLELGDSALYLCASSLEAGGLTDTQYFGPGTRLTVL.

J is TRBJ1-2 and V is TRBV20-1; TCRdb returns TRBD1, unconfirmable since there is no DNA. The length of the CDR3 is 13 residues. Per the germline V gene, CDR1 is DFQATT and CDR2 is SNEGSKA (reference sequence). Here the CDR3 reads CSASSGVRGGYTF.

The chain recombines TRBV6-7 with TRBJ2-4; checking the TCRdb D call of TRBD1 is not possible without DNA. TRBV6-7 carries the ORF label, with uncertain function. This CDR3 is 14 amino acids long. CDR3 region: CALGGILAKNIQYF.

CDR3 loop: CASSAGTRVWNEQFF. V and J are TRBV27 and TRBJ2-1; there is no DNA to check the TCRdb D call of TRBD1. CDR1 and CDR2 (germline): MNHEY, SMNVEV (reference sequence). The length of the CDR3 is 15 residues.

The CDR3 spells CASSLSEEIEQFF. V usage is TRBV7-9 and J usage is TRBJ2-1. The CDR3 length is 13 residues. The germline V gene has CDR1 SEHNR and CDR2 FQNEAQ (reference sequence).

This chain joins TRBV20-1 and TRBJ2-7; TCRdb outputs TRBD1, but without DNA this stays unchecked. The V gene's germline CDR1 is DFQATT and CDR2 SNEGSKA (reference sequence). This CDR3 comprises 15 residues. The CDR3 is CSAPSDRRPTYEQYF.

J is TRBJ2-3 and V is TRBV9; TCRdb reports TRBD1, a call that lacks DNA to check it against. CDR3 size: 17 residues. Germline CDR1 and CDR2: SGDLS and YYNGEE. CDR3 region: CASSGPQGGGITDTQYF.

The chain is built from TRBV9 and TRBJ1-6. Looked up from germline, CDR1 is SGDLS and CDR2 is YYNGEE. The length of the CDR3 is 16 residues. CDR3 sequence reads: CASSAAEPLDNSPLHF.

The rearrangement links TRBV9 to TRBJ2-5; without DNA, the TCRdb call of TRBD1 cannot be checked. Germline V lookup: CDR1 SGDLS, CDR2 YYNGEE. The CDR3 is 16 residues long. The CDR3 sequence: CASSAASGAYQETQYF.

This chain connects TRBV19 to TRBJ2-3; the D gene TCRdb calls, TRBD2, cannot be checked with no DNA. The germline CDR1 and CDR2 sequences are LNHDA and SQIVND (reference sequence). The CDR3 consists of 16 residues. The CDR3 sequence is CASSSWEGPDTDTQYF.

The rearrangement uses TRBV10-3 and TRBJ2-5; TCRdb designates TRBD1, a call that cannot be tested without DNA. The CDR3 contains 13 residues. Germline V CDR1 and CDR2: ENHRY, SYGVKD. CDR3 sequence reads: CATAEQGWETQYF.

The CDR3 loop reads CASSSTKTEAVSGGAYNEQFF. V is TRBV7-9 and J is TRBJ2-1; no DNA is available, so the TRBD2 call from TCRdb remains unchecked. Germline V gene sequence: CDR1 SEHNR, CDR2 FQNEAQ (reference sequence). This CDR3 contains 21 residues.

The chain joins TRBV28 to TRBJ2-1; without DNA, the TCRdb call of TRBD2 cannot be checked. The CDR3 consists of 12 residues. CDR1 and CDR2 from the germline V gene are MDHEN and SYDVKM. CDR3 region: CASGGTANEQFF.

The chain recombines TRBV6-6 with TRBJ2-7; TCRdb outputs TRBD1, but without DNA this stays unchecked. CDR1 and CDR2 (germline): MNHNY, SVGAGI (reference sequence). The length of the CDR3 is 13 residues. The CDR3 region is CASGDRGLDEQYF.

The V gene is TRBV6-2 or TRBV6-3, the J gene TRBJ1-2; the TCRdb D gene call, TRBD1, has no DNA to confirm it. The CDR3 covers 13 residues. Germline V CDR1 and CDR2: MNHEY, SVGEGT. CDR3: CASSAGTGGGYTF.

The chain uses TRBV19 and TRBJ2-2. Germline CDR1 reads LNHDA; CDR2 reads SQIVND (reference sequence). The CDR3 length is 13 residues. CDR3 sequence reads: CASSMLGTGELFF.

V and J are TRBV28 and TRBJ2-1; the D call from TCRdb, TRBD1, cannot be confirmed without DNA. Germline lookup yields CDR1 MDHEN and CDR2 SYDVKM. The CDR3 covers 14 residues. CDR3 in amino acids: CASRLGARSNEQFF.

The genes are TRBV3-1 and TRBJ2-5; the D gene TCRdb calls, TRBD2, cannot be checked with no DNA. Germline CDR1 LGHDT, CDR2 YNNKEL (reference sequence). The CDR3 has 16 residues. The CDR3 region is CASSHDQAGFQETQYF.